Presented here are 5 T cell receptor beta chains from one specimen sequenced in a study of CD8+CD57+ T cells in acquired aplastic anemia. Profiling of TCR beta VDJ combinations and CDR3 sequences used genomic DNA as template. One entry per CDR3 protein, called by TCRdb with MiXCR from the reads. The table has 150,000 or so distinct CDR3 sequences, under 55% seen once. All sequencing subjects had displayed CD8+CD57+ cell expansion on flow cytometry. The material sequenced was sorted CD4+, CD8+, or CD8+CD57+ T cells (not recorded which) from PBMCs. The receptors shown here come from a human donor with aplastic anemia.

V is TRBV2 and J is TRBJ1-4; D might be TRBD1 (6 bases). This CDR3 spans 15 amino acids. Germline lookup yields CDR1 SNHLY and CDR2 FYNNEI. V gave up 6 bases and J gave up 4 bases, with 15 bases separating them. The CDR3 DNA reads TGTGCCAGCAGAATACAGGGAGGATTTAATGAAAAACTGTTTTTT. This codes for CASRIQGGFNEKLFF.

The sample holds a few counts of this clonotype. The chain carries TRBV7-3 and TRBJ1-2; a possible D gene is TRBD1 (6 bases). With 5 bases removed from V and 5 bases from J, the gap between germline ends came to 9 bases. The CDR3 covers 12 residues. Germline-derived CDR1 and CDR2 are SGHTA and FQGTGA. In nucleotides, the CDR3 is TGTGCCAGCAGCGCACAGGGTTATGGCTACACCTTC. Protein sequence: CASSAQGYGYTF. Full variable domain (rest looked up from reference TRBV7-3 and TRBJ1-2): GAGVSQTPSNKVTEKGKYVELRCDPISGHTALYWYRQSLGQGPEFLIYFQGTGAADDSGLPNDRFFAVRPEGSVSTLKIQRTERGDSAVYLCASSAQGYGYTFGSGTRLTVV.

This chain joins TRBV5-4 and TRBJ2-7; 8 nucleotides line up with TRBD2. Germline V gene lookup returns CDR1 SGHNT and CDR2 YYREEE (reference sequence). The CDR3 contains 13 residues. The junction had 5 bases not matched to a gene; V was cut back by 3 bases and J by 6 bases. The CDR3 region has the DNA TGTGCCAGCAGCTCCCGACTAGCGTCCGAGCAGTACTTC. Protein: CASSSRLASEQYF. Filled out from reference TRBV5-4 and TRBJ2-7, the complete variable domain reads ETGVTQSPTHLIKTRGQQVTLRCSSQSGHNTVSWYQQALGQGPQFIFQYYREEENGRGNFPPRFSGLQFPNYSSELNVNALELDDSALYLCASSSRLASEQYFGPGTRLTVT.

This chain connects TRBV2 to TRBJ1-2; D may be TRBD1 (5 bases). CDR1 is SNHLY and CDR2 is FYNNEI in the germline V gene. V lost 8 bases to trimming and J lost 11 bases, with 24 bases between them. The CDR3 is made up of 14 amino acids. CDR3 loop: CASRRDSGPGGYTF. CDR3 sequence (DNA): TGTGCCAGCCGCCGCGACAGCGGACCCGGTGGGTACACCTTC.

This clonotype has at least ten counts. DNA for the CDR3: TGTGCCAGTGCGGGGCGCTACACCTTC. It specifies CASAGRYTF. The chain carries TRBV6-1 and TRBJ1-2, with a weak D call TRBD1 (5 bases). Trimming took off 9 bases at V and 9 bases at J, with 8 bases between the two ends. The CDR3 runs 9 residues. Germline CDR1 MNHNS, CDR2 SASEGT.